This T cell receptor (beta chain) came from a study of T cells in localized non-small cell lung cancer (dated by TCRdb to 2018 to 2021). Looking at the study overall: The study analyzed T cell repertoires of hundreds of early-stage NSCLC patients, comparing tumors and uninvolved tumor-adjacent lungs. The cohort comprised some 240 treatment-naïve NSCLC patients with resected, localized lung tumors. NSCLC patients had a mean age of roughly 69 years, and around 130 were male and over 85 female.

Notes on this clone: Its antigen remains unidentified. No base quality values were provided; no much bigger clone lies one nucleotide off.

Broad study findings and their caveats: Because of the exploratory design, TCR variables were selected using unadjusted p-values without false-discovery rate correction. Of the top 100 tumor clones, a median of approximately 60 were detected in paired uninvolved adjacent lung; roughly 29 were also among that lung's top 100. Uninvolved tumor-adjacent lung showed the highest T cell clonality, higher than tumor, which suggests more focused antigenic responses in the uninvolved tumor-adjacent lung. Because multi-region sequencing of the tumors was not done, intratumor heterogeneity could not be ruled out. Longer overall survival was associated with higher T cell density in blood, whereas shorter survival was associated with higher clonality in adjacent lung.

TCR beta CDR3 regions were sequenced from DNA using the immunoSEQ Assay. From the authors' description of their analysis: To compute T cell density, TCR beta template counts were normalized to usable DNA, which was estimated by amplifying housekeeping genes. The preseqR package was used to estimate richness by extrapolating to 400,000 templates for PBMC samples and to 120,000 templates for tissue samples. Clonality was defined by subtracting Pielou's evenness from one. Tissue-enriched TCRs were identified by differential abundance testing using productive amino-acid clonotypes, minimum total count 5 and alpha 0.1. The Jaccard Index and the Morisita Overlap Index were used to measure repertoire overlap between compartments. TCR beta CDR3s were clustered by GLIPH together with public tetramer-defined viral CDR3s, and at least three viral sequences plus V-gene enrichment were required for viral motifs. The clones in this table, taken by TCRdb from immuneACCESS, are in-frame only. Not every clone is retained; where verified, under half of the shortfall comes from an unresolved V gene, and the cause of the rest is unknown. The DNA was the basis for D and trimming; V, J and clone size are from that table. This sample comprises about 30,000 clones, over 80% of them detected only once. Around 6.8% of the sample goes to the ten largest clones.

At diagnosis, tumor, uninvolved tumor-adjacent lung and peripheral blood were collected and then preserved as a mix of FFPE and fresh-frozen material. For TCR repertoire profiling, blood samples were analyzed as peripheral blood mononuclear cells. The source is a male donor older than 55 with stage I lung adenocarcinoma. The sequences come from peripheral blood, collected before any cancer treatment.

The CDR3 is CASSQRTGTEQYF. In nucleotide form, the sequence is TGTGCCAGCAGCCAGCGGACAGGGACCGAGCAGTACTTC. Recombination joined TRBV4-2 with TRBJ2-7, and TRBD1 matches 8 of the central bases. V is pruned by 3 bases and J by 6 bases, leaving 4 bases of the junction without a gene match. Measured from the cysteine to the phenylalanine, the CDR3 is 13 residues long. The CDR3 DNA has 39 bases and is translated from base 1. From the germline V gene, CDR1 is LGHNA and CDR2 is YNFKEQ.